This T cell receptor (beta chain) was retrieved from a study of CD8 T cells in ankylosing spondylitis. Trimming shortened V by 4 bases and J by 4 bases, and 11 bases separated the two germline ends. Per the germline V gene, CDR1 is LGHDT and CDR2 is YNNKEL (reference sequence). The CDR3 covers 15 residues. TCRdb independently ran MiXCR on the 5' RACE reads; one entry per CDR3 protein. The table shows fewer than 750,000 distinct CDR3 sequences, with around 20% occurring only once. As to this clonotype: The antigen is not known.

Findings of the study overall: Apparently characteristic of ankylosing spondylitis blood was a TCR beta motif (fewer than 10 highly homologous variants).

Source material: blood, either unsorted or a sorted T cell fraction (not recorded which). The receptor's source is a male donor with ankylosing spondylitis. The chain combines TRBV3-1 with TRBJ2-6; D remains unclear. The CDR3 sequence is CASSPRSAGANVLTF. The CDR3 region has the DNA TGTGCCAGCAGCCCCCGGTCGGCGGGGGCCAACGTCCTGACTTTC.